This T cell receptor beta chain was recovered during a study of somatic mutations in cytotoxic T cells in rheumatoid arthritis. Study at large: Sorting by flow gave nearly 100% purity for some V beta antibody-stained T-cell populations, including V beta1+ cells sequenced for TCRB. Study results and caveats: There were 8 of 65 patients in whom the largest CD8+ clone exceeded 20% of CD8+ cells. It was found that CD8+ T-cell clonality in rheumatoid arthritis patients did not differ significantly from that in age-matched healthy controls.

Using immunoSEQ multiplex PCR, the repertoire was profiled, and TCRdb retains in-frame clones only, with some absent. The sample yields about 10,000 clones, about 90% seen once. Trimming took 1 base from V and 1 from J; bases not matched to a gene: 2. There are 15 residues in the CDR3. CDR1 GTSNPN and CDR2 SVGIG come from the germline V gene (reference sequence). Concerning this clone: The antigen remains unidentified.

This receptor was taken from a woman between 18 and 30 years old with rheumatoid arthritis. The sample taken for sequencing was CD8+ T cells sorted from blood. The chain couples TRBV30 to TRBJ1-5; TRBD1 aligns across 9 bases. Here the CDR3 reads CAWSGGQGSNQPQHF. CDR3 DNA sequence: TGTGCCTGGAGTGGCGGACAGGGGAGCAATCAGCCCCAGCATTTT.